The clone carrying this T cell receptor (beta chain) was recorded many times. Antigen unknown. TCRbeta library construction was performed incorporating unique molecular identifiers. TCRdb itself ran the PCR reads through MiXCR, one entry per CDR3 protein. The sample holds 600,000 to 700,000 distinct CDR3 sequences; over 10% are singletons and the top ten take about 0.77%. Germline V gene lookup returns CDR1 DFQATT and CDR2 SNEGSKA (reference sequence). The CDR3 consists of 13 residues. V was clipped by 7 bases and J by 4 bases, with 14 bases between them. This sample is part of a study of T-cell reconstitution after alpha-beta-depleted transplantation in children. Study-level results: Reported findings indicate that, about two months after transplant, alpha-beta T cells came from several hundred expanded clones, which were derived from non-depleted graft cells. Diversity and T-cell counts at one year after transplant derived mostly from new T cells. Surviving thymic progenitors and recipient T cells were the source of high TCRbeta diversity at day 60 in some patients.

The rearrangement uses TRBV20-1 and TRBJ1-3; possible D gene TRBD1, 5 bases. The starting material was PBMCs, obtained before TCRalphabeta/CD19-depleted stem cell transplant. This receptor was obtained from a girl aged 2 to 10 with congenital amegakaryocytic thrombocytopenia, due to receive a stem cell transplant. Written as DNA, the CDR3 is TGCAGTGTCAATCCAGGGCTAGGAAACACCATATATTTT. This gives the protein CSVNPGLGNTIYF.